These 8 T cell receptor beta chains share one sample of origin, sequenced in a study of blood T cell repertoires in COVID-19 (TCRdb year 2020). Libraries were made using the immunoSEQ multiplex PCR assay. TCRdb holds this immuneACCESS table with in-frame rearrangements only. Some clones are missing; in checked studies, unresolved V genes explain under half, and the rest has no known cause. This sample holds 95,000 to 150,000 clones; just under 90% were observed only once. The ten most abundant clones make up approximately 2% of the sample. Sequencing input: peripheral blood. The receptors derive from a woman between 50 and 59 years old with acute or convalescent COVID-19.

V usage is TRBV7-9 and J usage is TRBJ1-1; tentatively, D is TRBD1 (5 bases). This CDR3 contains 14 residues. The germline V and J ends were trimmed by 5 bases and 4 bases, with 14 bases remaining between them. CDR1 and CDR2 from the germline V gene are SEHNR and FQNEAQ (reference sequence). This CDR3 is CASSPEEGITEAFF. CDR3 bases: TGTGCCAGCAGCCCAGAGGAGGGGATCACTGAAGCTTTCTTT.

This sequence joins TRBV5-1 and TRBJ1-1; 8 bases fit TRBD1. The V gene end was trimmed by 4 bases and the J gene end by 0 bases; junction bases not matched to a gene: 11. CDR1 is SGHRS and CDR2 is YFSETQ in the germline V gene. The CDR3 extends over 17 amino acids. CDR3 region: CASSQTKTGGMNTEAFF. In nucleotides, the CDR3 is TGCGCCAGCAGCCAGACGAAAACAGGGGGTATGAACACTGAAGCTTTCTTT.

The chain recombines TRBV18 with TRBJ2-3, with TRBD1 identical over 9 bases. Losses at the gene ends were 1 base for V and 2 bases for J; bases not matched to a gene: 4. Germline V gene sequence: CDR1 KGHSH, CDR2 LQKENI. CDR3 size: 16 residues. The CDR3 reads CASSPRGTGHTDTQYF. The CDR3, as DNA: TGTGCCAGCTCACCACGGGGGACAGGGCACACAGATACGCAGTATTTT.

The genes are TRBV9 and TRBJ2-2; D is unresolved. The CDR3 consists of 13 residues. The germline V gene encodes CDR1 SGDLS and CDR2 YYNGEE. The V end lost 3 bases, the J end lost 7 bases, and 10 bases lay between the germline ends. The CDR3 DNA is TGTGCCAGCAGCGCCTTAGACAACGGGGAGCTGTTTTTT. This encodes CASSALDNGELFF.

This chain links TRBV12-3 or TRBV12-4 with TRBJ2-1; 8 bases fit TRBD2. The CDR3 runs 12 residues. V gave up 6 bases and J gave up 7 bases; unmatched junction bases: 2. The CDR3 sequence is CASRTGGNEQFF. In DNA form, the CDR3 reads TGTGCCAGCAGAACGGGGGGGAATGAGCAGTTCTTC.

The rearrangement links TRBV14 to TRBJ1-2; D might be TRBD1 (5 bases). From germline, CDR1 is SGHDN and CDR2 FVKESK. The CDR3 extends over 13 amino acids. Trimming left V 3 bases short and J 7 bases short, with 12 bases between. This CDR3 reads CASSHGGVAGYTF. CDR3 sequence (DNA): TGTGCCAGCAGCCACGGGGGAGTGGCTGGCTACACCTTC.

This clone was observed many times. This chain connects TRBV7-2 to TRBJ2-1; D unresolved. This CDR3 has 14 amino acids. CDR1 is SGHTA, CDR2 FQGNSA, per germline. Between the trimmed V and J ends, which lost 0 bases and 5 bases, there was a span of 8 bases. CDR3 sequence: CASSLAARNNEQFF. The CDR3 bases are TGTGCCAGCAGCTTAGCTGCTAGGAACAATGAGCAGTTCTTC.

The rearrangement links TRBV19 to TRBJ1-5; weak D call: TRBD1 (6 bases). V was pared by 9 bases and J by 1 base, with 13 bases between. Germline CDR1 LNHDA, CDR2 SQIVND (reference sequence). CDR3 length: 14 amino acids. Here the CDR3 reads CASAGVVSNQPQHF. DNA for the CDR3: TGTGCCAGCGCAGGGGTGGTGAGCAATCAGCCCCAGCATTTT. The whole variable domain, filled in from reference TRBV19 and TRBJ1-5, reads DGGITQSPKYLFRKEGQNVTLSCEQNLNHDAMYWYRQDPGQGLRLIYYSQIVNDFQKGDIAEGYSVSREKKESFPLTVTSAQKNPTAFYLCASAGVVSNQPQHFGDGTRLSIL.